The sequence of this T cell receptor beta chain was determined in a study of human T cells and chemical hapten exposure. The overall study: During the approximately 23-week study period, patients had diphenylcyclopropenone applied to the scalp every week. Slight differences in pooled library volume were the main source of varying TCR yields across samples. Study-level findings and limits: There was a positive correlation between PT1 expanded TCR counts and patch test score.

This clonotype was picked up many times. Its matching antigen is unknown. TCRdb re-called the RACE reads with MiXCR, one entry per CDR3 protein. The sample lists 300,000 to 400,000 distinct CDR3 sequences, 4.5% to 6% seen once, with 2% to 3% in the top ten. Time point noted: pre-sensitization, week 0. Treatment indicated: therapeutic diphenylcyclopropenone sensitization with weekly scalp DPC. This sequence originates from a woman in her forties or fifties with alopecia areata. Some clones in this sample may be carry-over from other donors' samples. The input for sequencing was whole blood, taken in connection with sensitization to the hapten diphenylcyclopropenone (DPC).

CDR3 sequence (DNA): TGTGCCAGCAGCAGCAATGGCTACACCTTC. This encodes CASSSNGYTF. The chain uses TRBV9 and TRBJ1-2; D uncertain. The ends were cut back, 4 bases at V and 6 bases at J, with 4 bases in the middle. CDR1 is SGDLS, CDR2 YYNGEE, per germline. The CDR3 spans 10 residues. The whole variable domain, remainder taken from reference TRBV9 and TRBJ1-2, is DSGVTQTPKHLITATGQRVTLRCSPRSGDLSVYWYQQSLDQGLQFLIQYYNGEERAKGNILERFSAQQFPDLHSELNLSSLELGDSALYFCASSSNGYTFGSGTRLTVV.